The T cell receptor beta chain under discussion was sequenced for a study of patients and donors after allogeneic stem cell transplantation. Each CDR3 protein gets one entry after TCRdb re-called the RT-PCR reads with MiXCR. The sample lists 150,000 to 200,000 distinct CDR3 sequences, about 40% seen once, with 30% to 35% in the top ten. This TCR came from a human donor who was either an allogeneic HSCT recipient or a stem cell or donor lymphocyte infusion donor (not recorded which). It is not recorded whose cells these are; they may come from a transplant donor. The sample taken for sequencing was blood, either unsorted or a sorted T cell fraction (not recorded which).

CDR3 bases: TGCAGCGTTATGGCAAATGGCTACACCTTC. Translating it yields CSVMANGYTF. The chain couples TRBV29-1 to TRBJ1-2; no clear D. This CDR3 is 10 amino acids long. Germline CDR1 and CDR2: SQVTM and ANQGSEA. V was cut by 5 bases and J by 6 bases, with 7 bases left in between.